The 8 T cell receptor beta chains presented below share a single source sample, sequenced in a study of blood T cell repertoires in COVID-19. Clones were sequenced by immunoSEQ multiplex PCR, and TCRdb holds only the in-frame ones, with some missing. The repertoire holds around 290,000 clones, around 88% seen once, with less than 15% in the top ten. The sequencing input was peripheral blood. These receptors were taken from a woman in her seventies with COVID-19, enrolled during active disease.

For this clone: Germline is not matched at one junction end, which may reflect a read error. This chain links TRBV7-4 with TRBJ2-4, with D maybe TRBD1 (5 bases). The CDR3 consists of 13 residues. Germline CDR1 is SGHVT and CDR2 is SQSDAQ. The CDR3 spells CASSLPSRFRVHF. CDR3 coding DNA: TGTGCCAGCAGCTTACCCTCAAGGTTCAGGGTACACTTC.

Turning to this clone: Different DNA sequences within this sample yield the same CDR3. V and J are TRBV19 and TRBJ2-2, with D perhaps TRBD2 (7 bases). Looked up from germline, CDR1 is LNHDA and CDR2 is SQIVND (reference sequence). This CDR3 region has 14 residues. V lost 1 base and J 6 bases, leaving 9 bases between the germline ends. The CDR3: CASSIVGGAGELFF. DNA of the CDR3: TGTGCCAGTAGTATAGTAGGGGGGGCCGGGGAGCTGTTTTTT.

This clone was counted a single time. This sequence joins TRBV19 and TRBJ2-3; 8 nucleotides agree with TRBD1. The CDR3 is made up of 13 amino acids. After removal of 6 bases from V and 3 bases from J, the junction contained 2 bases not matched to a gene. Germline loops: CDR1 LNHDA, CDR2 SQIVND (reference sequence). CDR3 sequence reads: CASRDRATDTQYF. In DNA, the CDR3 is TGTGCCAGTAGGGACAGGGCGACAGATACGCAGTATTTT.

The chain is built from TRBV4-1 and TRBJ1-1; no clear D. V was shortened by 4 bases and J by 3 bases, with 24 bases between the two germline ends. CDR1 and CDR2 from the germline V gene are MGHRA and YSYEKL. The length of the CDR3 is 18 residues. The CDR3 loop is CASSRGVAREGTHTEAFF. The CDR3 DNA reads TGCGCCAGCAGCCGAGGAGTAGCTAGGGAGGGCACTCACACTGAAGCTTTCTTT.

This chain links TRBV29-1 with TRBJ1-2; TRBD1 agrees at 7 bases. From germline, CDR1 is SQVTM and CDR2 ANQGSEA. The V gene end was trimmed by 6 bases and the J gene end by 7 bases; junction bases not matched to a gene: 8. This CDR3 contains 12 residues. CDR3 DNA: TGCAGCGTCCAGGCAGGGGGAGTTGGCTACACCTTC. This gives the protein CSVQAGGVGYTF.

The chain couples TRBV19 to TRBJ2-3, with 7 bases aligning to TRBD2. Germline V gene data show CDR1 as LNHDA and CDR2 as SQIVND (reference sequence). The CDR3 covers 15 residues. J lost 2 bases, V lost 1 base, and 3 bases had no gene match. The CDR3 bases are TGTGCCAGTAGTATAGGGGGGGGAAACACAGATACGCAGTATTTT. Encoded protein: CASSIGGGNTDTQYF. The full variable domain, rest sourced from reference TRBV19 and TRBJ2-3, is DGGITQSPKYLFRKEGQNVTLSCEQNLNHDAMYWYRQDPGQGLRLIYYSQIVNDFQKGDIAEGYSVSREKKESFPLTVTSAQKNPTAFYLCASSIGGGNTDTQYFGPGTRLTVL.

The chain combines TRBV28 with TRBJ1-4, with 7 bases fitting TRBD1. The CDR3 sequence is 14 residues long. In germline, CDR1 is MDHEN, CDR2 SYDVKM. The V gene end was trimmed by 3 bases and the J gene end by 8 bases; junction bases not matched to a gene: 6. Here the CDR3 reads CASSFSRGWEKLFF. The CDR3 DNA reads TGTGCCAGCAGTTTTAGCAGGGGGTGGGAAAAACTGTTTTTT.

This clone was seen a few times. The CDR3 loop reads CASSAPSSTEAFF. The CDR3 coding sequence is TGCGCCAGCAGTGCCCCATCGAGCACTGAAGCTTTCTTT. The rearrangement joins TRBV5-1 to TRBJ1-1; D call uncertain. The CDR3 spans 13 residues. Germline-derived CDR1 and CDR2 are SGHRS and YFSETQ. V shed 5 bases and J shed 4 bases, with 12 bases lying between them.